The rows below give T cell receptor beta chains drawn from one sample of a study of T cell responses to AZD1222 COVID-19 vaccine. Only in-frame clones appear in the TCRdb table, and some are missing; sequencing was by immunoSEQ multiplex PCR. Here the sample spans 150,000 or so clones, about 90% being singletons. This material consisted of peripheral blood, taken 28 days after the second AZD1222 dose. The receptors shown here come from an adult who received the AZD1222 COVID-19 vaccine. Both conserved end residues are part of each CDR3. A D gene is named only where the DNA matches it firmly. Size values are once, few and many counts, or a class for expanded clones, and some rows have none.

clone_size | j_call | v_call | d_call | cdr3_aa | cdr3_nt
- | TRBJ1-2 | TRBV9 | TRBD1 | CASTDRVDGYTF | TGTGCCAGCACGGACAGGGTGGATGGCTACACCTTC
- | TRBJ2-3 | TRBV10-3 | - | CAATTSQGSDTQYF | TGTGCCGCCACAACTAGTCAAGGGAGTGATACGCAGTATTTT
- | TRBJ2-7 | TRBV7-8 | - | CASSLARTPRGEQYF | TGTGCCAGCAGCTTAGCCCGGACTCCGAGAGGCGAGCAGTACTTC
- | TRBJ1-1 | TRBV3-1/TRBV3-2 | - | CASSQDPVNTEAFF | TGTGCCAGCAGCCAAGATCCTGTGAACACTGAAGCTTTCTTT
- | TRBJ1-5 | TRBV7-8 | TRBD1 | CASSLSRQGVQPQHF | TGTGCCAGCAGCTTGTCAAGACAGGGGGTACAGCCCCAGCATTTT
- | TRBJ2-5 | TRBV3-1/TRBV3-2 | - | CASSQGSRTQARETQYF | TGTGCCAGCAGCCAGGGCTCCAGGACCCAGGCAAGGGAGACCCAGTACTTC
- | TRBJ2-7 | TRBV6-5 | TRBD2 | CASSYSGSSYEQYF | TGTGCCAGCAGTTATAGCGGGAGCTCCTACGAGCAGTACTTC
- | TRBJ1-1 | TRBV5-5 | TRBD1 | CASSYPTGDKAAFF | TGTGCCAGCAGCTACCCGACAGGGGATAAAGCAGCTTTCTTT
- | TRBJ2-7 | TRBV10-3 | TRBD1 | CAISVDRAEQYF | TGTGCCATCAGTGTCGACAGGGCCGAGCAGTACTTC
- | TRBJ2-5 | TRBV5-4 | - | CASSPGLETQYF | TGTGCCAGCAGCCCCGGGCTGGAGACCCAGTACTTC
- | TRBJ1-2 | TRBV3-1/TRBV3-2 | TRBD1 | CASSQEQGLDYGYTF | TGTGCCAGCAGCCAAGAACAGGGGCTGGACTATGGCTACACCTTC
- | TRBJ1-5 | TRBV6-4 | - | CASSDQPQHF | TGTGCCAGCAGTGACCAGCCCCAGCATTTT
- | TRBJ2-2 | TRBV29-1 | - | CSVGVYGSTPATGELFF | TGCAGCGTTGGTGTTTATGGGTCCACTCCTGCAACCGGGGAGCTGTTTTTT
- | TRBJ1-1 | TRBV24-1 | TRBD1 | CATSDRTGGNTEAFF | TGTGCCACCAGTGATCGGACAGGGGGCAACACTGAAGCTTTCTTT
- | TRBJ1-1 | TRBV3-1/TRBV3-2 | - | CASSQGGRAFF | TGTGCCAGCAGCCAAGGGGGCAGGGCTTTCTTT
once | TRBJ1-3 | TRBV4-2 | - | CASSHRDTLFSGNTIYF | TGTGCCAGCAGCCACCGGGACACGCTATTCTCTGGAAACACCATATATTTT
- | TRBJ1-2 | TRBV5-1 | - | CASSGAGGSDGYTF | TGCGCCAGCAGCGGCGCAGGTGGAAGTGATGGCTACACCTTC
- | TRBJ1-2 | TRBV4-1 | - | CASSKIGRNYGYTF | TGCGCCAGCAGCAAAATTGGACGGAACTATGGCTACACCTTC
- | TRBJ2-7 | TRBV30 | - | CAWSVFGAGDYEQYF | TGTGCCTGGAGTGTATTTGGGGCAGGGGACTACGAGCAGTACTTC
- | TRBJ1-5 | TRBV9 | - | CASSAISGPQHF | TGTGCCAGCAGCGCCATCTCAGGGCCCCAGCATTTT
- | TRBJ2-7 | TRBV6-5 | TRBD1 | CASSQDRGYEQYF | TGTGCCAGCAGCCAGGACAGGGGATACGAGCAGTACTTC
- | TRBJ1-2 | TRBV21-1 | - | CASSKGKANYGYTF | TGTGCCAGCAGCAAAGGGAAAGCAAACTATGGCTACACCTTC
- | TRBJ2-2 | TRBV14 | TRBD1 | CASSQGQGDTGELFF | TGTGCCAGCAGCCAAGGACAGGGTGACACCGGGGAGCTGTTTTTT
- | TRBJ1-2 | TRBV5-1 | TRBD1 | CASSQGTDNYGYTF | TGCGCCAGCAGCCAAGGGACAGATAACTATGGCTACACCTTC
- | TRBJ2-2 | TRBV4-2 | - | CASSQDQGAGGELFF | TGTGCCAGCAGCCAAGATCAGGGAGCGGGCGGGGAGCTGTTTTTT
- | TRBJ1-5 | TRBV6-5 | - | CASSYQAGRNQPQHF | TGTGCCAGCAGTTACCAGGCAGGGCGCAATCAGCCCCAGCATTTT